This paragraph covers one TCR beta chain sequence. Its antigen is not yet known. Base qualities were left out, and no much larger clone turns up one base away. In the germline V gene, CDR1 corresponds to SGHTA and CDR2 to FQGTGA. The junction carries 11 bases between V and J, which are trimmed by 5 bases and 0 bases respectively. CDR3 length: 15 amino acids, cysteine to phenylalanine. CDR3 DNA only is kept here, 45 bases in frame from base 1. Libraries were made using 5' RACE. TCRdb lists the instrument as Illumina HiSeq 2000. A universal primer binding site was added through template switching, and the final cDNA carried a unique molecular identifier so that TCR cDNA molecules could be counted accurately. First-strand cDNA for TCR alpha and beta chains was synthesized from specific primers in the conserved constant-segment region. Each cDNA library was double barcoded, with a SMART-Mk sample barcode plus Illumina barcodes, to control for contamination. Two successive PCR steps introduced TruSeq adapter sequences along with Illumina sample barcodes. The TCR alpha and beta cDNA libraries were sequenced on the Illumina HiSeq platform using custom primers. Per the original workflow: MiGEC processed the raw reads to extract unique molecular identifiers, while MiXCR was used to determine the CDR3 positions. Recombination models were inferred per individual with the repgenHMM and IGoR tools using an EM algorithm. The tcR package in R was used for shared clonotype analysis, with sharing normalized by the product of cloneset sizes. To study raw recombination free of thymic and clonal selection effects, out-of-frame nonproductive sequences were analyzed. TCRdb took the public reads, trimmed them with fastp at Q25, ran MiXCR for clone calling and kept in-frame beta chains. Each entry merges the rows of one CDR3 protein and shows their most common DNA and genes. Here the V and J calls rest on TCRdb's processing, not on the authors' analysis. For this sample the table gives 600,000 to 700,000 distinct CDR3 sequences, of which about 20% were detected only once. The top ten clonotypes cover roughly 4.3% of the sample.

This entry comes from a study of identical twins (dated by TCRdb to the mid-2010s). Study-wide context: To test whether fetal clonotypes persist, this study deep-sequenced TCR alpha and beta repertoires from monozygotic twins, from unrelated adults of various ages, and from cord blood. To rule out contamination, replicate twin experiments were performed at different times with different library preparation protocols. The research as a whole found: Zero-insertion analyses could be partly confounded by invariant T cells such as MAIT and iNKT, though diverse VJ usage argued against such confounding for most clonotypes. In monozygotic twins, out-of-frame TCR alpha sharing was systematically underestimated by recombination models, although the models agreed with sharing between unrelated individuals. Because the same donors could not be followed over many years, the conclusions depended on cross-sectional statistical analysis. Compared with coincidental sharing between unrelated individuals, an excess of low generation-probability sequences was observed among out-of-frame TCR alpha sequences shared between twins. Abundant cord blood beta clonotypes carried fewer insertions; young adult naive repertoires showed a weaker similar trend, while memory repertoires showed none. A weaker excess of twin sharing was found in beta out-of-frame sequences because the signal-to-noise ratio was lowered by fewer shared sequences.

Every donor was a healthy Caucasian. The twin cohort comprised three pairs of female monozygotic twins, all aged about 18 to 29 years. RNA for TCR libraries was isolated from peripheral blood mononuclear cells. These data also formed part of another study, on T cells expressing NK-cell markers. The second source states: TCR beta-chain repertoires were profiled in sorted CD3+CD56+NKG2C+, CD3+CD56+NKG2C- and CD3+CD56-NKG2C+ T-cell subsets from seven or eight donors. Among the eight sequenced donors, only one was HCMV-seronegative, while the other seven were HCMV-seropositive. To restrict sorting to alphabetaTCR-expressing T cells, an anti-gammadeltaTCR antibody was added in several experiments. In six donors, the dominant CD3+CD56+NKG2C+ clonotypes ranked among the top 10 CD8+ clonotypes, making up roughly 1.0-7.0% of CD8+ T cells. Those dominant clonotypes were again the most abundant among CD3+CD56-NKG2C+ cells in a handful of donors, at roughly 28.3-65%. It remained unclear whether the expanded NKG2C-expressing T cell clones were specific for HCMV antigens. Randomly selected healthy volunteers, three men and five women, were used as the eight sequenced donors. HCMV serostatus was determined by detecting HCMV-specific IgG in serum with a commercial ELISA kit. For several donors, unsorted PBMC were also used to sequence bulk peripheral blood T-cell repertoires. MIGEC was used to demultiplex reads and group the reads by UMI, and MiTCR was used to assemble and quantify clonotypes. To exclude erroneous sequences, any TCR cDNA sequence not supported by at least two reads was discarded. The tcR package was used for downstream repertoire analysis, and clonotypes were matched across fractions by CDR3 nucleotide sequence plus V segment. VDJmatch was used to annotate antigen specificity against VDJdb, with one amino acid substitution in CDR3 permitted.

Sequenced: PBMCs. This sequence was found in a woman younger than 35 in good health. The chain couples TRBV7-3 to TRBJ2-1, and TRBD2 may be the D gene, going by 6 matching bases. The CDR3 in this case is CASSKTRASYNEQFF. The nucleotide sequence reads TGTGCCAGCAGCAAGACTAGGGCCTCCTACAATGAGCAGTTCTTC.